This TCR beta chain was retrieved from a study of shared clonotypes between healthy human individuals. Background on the study: Each donor's CD4 naive and CD4 memory cells filled three plates apiece, CD8 naive two, and CD8 memory one. Study-level findings and limits: The sharing of approximately 4.6% of naive CD4 clonotypes was seen across a handful of donors. Clonotypes not shared had lower generation probabilities than those common to all four donors.

Naive CD8 cells lacked CD45RO, underwent positive selection for CCR7 and left out terminally differentiated effector memory CD45RA+ cells. Each of the donors was a healthy adult who was HIV-negative and had not had a recent acute infection or vaccination. Germline CDR1 reads SGHNT; CDR2 reads YENEEA. There are 14 residues in the CDR3. The germline V and J ends were trimmed by 5 bases and 3 bases, with 11 bases remaining between them. Concerning this clone itself: What it binds is not known.

Libraries were prepared by immunoSEQ multiplex PCR; TCRdb keeps only in-frame clonotypes and omits some of them. This sample has 2 million or so clones, with about 94% found just once. This chain links TRBV11-3 with TRBJ1-3; D remains unclear. The sequenced material came from naive CD8+ T cells sorted from blood. The receptor's source is a man aged 18 to 30 in good health. The CDR3 nucleotides are TGTGCCAGCAGCCCCAGAGACGATGGAAACACCATATATTTT. Its translation: CASSPRDDGNTIYF.